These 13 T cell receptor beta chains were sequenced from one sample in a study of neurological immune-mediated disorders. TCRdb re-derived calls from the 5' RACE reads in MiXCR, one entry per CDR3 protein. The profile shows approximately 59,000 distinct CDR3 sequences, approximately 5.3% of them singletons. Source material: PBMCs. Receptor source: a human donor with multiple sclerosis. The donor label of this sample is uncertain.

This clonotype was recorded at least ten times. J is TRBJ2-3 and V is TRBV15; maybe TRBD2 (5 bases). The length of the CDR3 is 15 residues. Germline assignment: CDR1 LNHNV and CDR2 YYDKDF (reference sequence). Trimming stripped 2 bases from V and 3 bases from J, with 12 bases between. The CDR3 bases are TGTGCCACCAGCAGACCCTCAGGAGGTACAGATACGCAGTATTTT. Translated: CATSRPSGGTDTQYF.

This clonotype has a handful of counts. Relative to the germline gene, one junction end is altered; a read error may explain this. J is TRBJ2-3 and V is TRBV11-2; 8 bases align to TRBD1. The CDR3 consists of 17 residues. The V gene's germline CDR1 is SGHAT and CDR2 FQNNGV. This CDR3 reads CASSFPRGDRRGDTQYF. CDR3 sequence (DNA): TGTGCCAGCAGCTTCCCCCGAGGGGACAGGAGGGGAGATACCCAGTATTTT.

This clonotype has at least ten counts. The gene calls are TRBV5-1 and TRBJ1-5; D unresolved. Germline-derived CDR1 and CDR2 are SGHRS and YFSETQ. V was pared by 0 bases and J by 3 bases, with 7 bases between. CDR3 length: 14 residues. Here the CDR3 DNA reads TGCGCCAGCAGCTTGGGGGGAGACAATCAGCCCCAGCATTTT. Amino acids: CASSLGGDNQPQHF.

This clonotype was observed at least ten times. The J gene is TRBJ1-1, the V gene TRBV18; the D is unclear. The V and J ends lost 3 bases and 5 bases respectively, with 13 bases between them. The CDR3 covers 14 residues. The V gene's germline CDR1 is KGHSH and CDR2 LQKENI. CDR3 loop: CASSPSAGGTEAFF. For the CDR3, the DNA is TGTGCCAGCTCACCCAGCGCGGGCGGGACTGAAGCTTTCTTT.

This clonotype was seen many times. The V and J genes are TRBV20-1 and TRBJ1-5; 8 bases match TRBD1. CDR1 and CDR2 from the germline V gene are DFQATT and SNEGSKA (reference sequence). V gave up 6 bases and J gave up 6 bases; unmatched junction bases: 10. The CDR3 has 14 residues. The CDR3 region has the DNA TGCAGTGCCTTGAGACAGGGGAAGGGTCAGCCCCAGCATTTT. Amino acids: CSALRQGKGQPQHF.

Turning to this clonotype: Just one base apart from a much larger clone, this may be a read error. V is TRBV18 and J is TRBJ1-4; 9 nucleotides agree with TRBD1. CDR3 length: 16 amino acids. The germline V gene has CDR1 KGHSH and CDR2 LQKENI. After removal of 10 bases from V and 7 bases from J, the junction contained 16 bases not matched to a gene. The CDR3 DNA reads TGTGCCAACTCCCCTCGAGAGACAGGGGGTGGTGAAAAACTGTTTTTT. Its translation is CANSPRETGGGEKLFF.

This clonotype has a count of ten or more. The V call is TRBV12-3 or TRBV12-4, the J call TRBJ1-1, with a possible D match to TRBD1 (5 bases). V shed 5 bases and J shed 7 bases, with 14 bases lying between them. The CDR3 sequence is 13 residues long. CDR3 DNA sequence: TGTGCCAGCAGTCTGCCGGGTGGGGGTGAAGCTTTCTTT. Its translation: CASSLPGGGEAFF.

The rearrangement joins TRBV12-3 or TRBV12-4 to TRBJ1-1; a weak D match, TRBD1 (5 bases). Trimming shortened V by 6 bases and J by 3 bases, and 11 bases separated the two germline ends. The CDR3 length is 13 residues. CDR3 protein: CASRPDTYTEAFF. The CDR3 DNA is TGTGCCAGCAGACCGGACACTTACACTGAAGCTTTCTTT.

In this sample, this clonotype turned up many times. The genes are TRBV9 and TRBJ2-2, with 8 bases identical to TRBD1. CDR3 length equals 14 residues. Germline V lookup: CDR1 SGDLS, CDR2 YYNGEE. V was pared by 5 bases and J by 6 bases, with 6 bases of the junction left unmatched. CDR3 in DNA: TGTGCCAGCAGTCCAGGGGGCGAGGCCGGGGAGCTGTTTTTT. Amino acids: CASSPGGEAGELFF.

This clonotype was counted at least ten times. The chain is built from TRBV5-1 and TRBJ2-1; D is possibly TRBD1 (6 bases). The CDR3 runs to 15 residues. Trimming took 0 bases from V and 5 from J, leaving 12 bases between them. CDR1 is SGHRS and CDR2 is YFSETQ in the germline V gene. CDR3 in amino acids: CASSLGQGPNNEQFF. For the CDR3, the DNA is TGCGCCAGCAGCTTGGGGCAGGGGCCGAACAATGAGCAGTTCTTC.

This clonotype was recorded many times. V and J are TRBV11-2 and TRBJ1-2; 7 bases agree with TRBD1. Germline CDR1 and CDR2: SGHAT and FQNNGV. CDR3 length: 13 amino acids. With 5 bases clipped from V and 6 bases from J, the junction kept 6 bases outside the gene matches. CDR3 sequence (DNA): TGTGCCAGCAGCCAACAGGGGCTGAATGGCTACACCTTC. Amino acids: CASSQQGLNGYTF.

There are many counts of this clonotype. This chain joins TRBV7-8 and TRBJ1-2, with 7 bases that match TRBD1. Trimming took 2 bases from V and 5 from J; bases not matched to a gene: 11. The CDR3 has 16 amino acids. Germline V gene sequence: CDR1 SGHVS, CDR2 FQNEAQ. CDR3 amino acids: CASSLWGRQGAYGYTF. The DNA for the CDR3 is TGTGCCAGCAGCTTATGGGGCCGACAGGGAGCGTATGGCTACACCTTC.

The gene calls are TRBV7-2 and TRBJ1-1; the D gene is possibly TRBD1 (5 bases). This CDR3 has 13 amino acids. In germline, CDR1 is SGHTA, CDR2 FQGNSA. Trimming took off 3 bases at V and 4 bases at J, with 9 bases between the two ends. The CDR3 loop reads CASSFMGVTEAFF. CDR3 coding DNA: TGTGCCAGCAGCTTCATGGGGGTCACTGAAGCTTTCTTT.